What follows are 21 T cell receptor beta chains derived from one specimen sequenced in a study of TIL therapy for anti-PD-1-resistant metastatic lung cancer. Documented time point: pre-treatment sample, taken before nivolumab and TIL therapy. The libraries were made with immunoSEQ v3. The protocol was immunoSEQ multiplex PCR, while the TCRdb copy is restricted to in-frame clones and leaves out a portion. The profile shows some 60,000 clones, around 67% of them singletons. Sequenced here: blood, sampled at baseline. The receptors here all came from a person between 30 and 80 years old with non-small cell lung cancer.

This clone was found a few times. This chain links TRBV9 with TRBJ1-2, with D uncertain. CDR3 length: 13 residues. The V and J ends lost 0 bases and 8 bases respectively, with 11 bases between them. Germline values: CDR1 SGDLS, CDR2 YYNGEE. The chain's CDR3 is CASSVDPPGGYTF. In DNA, the CDR3 is TGTGCCAGCAGCGTAGATCCTCCTGGCGGCTACACCTTC. The full variable domain, its missing parts supplied by reference TRBV9 and TRBJ1-2, is DSGVTQTPKHLITATGQRVTLRCSPRSGDLSVYWYQQSLDQGLQFLIQYYNGEERAKGNILERFSAQQFPDLHSELNLSSLELGDSALYFCASSVDPPGGYTFGSGTRLTVV.

The V and J genes are TRBV27 and TRBJ1-5; a weak D match, TRBD1 (6 bases). Trimming left V 5 bases short and J 0 bases short, with 17 bases between. Germline loops: CDR1 MNHEY, CDR2 SMNVEV (reference sequence). The CDR3 contains 17 residues. CDR3 residues: CASSPAGGPYSNQPQHF. The CDR3 region has the DNA TGTGCCAGCAGTCCAGCCGGGGGCCCATATAGCAATCAGCCCCAGCATTTT.

J is TRBJ2-1 and V is TRBV4-1, with no clear D. Germline assignment: CDR1 MGHRA and CDR2 YSYEKL. The ends were cut back, 0 bases at V and 1 base at J, with 16 bases in the middle. CDR3 size: 18 residues. In nucleotides, the CDR3 is TGCGCCAGCAGCCAAGATTGGAGTCCGACGATTTCCTACAATGAGCAGTTCTTC. Amino acids: CASSQDWSPTISYNEQFF.

CDR3 protein: CASSLVILETQYF. CDR3 coding DNA: TGTGCCAGCAGCTTAGTAATTCTGGAGACCCAGTACTTC. The chain has TRBV7-8 and TRBJ2-5; unclear D gene. Trimming left V 1 base short and J 5 bases short, with 8 bases between. The CDR3 has 13 amino acids. CDR1 is SGHVS, CDR2 FQNEAQ, per germline.

V gene TRBV2 combines with J gene TRBJ1-5, with a possible D match to TRBD1 (6 bases). The CDR3 length is 15 residues. V was cut by 4 bases and J by 7 bases, with 17 bases left in between. Germline CDR1 SNHLY, CDR2 FYNNEI. The CDR3 DNA sequence: TGTGCCAGCAGTGCCATCGGGGGGGGCAGGCAGCCCCAGCATTTT. Amino acids: CASSAIGGGRQPQHF. Using reference TRBV2 and TRBJ1-5 for the parts outside the CDR3, the full variable domain is EPEVTQTPSHQVTQMGQEVILRCVPISNHLYFYWYRQILGQKVEFLVSFYNNEISEKSEIFDDQFSVERPDGSNFTLKIRSTKLEDSAMYFCASSAIGGGRQPQHFGDGTRLSIL.

The chain recombines TRBV7-3 with TRBJ2-2, with 8 nucleotides matching TRBD2. CDR3 length: 15 amino acids. The J segment lost 8 bases and the V segment lost 5 bases, leaving 10 bases of the junction unmatched. Germline V gene sequence: CDR1 SGHTA, CDR2 FQGTGA. CDR3 in amino acids: CASSLTVAGIGELFF. CDR3 bases: TGTGCCAGCAGCCTCACAGTAGCGGGGATTGGGGAGCTGTTTTTT.

V usage is TRBV9 and J usage is TRBJ2-7, with TRBD1 identical over 10 bases. The CDR3 contains 16 residues. The trim removed 3 bases at V and 4 bases at J, leaving 10 bases unmatched. Germline V CDR1 and CDR2: SGDLS, YYNGEE. The CDR3, as DNA: TGTGCCAGCAGCGAGAGGGGAGACAGGGGGCTTTACGAGCAGTACTTC. It is translated as CASSERGDRGLYEQYF.

V is TRBV28 and J is TRBJ2-5, with 8 bases lining up with TRBD2. Germline CDR1 reads MDHEN; CDR2 reads SYDVKM. The V and J ends lost 3 bases and 1 base, in that order; junction bases with no gene match: 10. The CDR3 consists of 17 residues. The CDR3 loop reads CASSFLGLAETQETQYF. The CDR3 nucleotides read TGTGCCAGCAGTTTTCTCGGACTAGCTGAAACCCAAGAGACCCAGTACTTC.

The CDR3 loop reads CASSDQDRGEEKLFF. Written as DNA, the CDR3 is TGTGCCAGCAGTGACCAGGACAGGGGTGAGGAAAAACTGTTTTTT. The chain is built from TRBV6-1 and TRBJ1-4; 9 bases agree with TRBD1. Germline CDR1 is MNHNS and CDR2 is SASEGT. The CDR3 loop spans 15 amino acids. The ends lost 3 bases at V and 8 bases at J; junction bases unmatched: 7.

This clone was seen only a few times. V is TRBV2 and J is TRBJ2-2; D is unclear. This CDR3 has 12 amino acids. Germline CDR1 SNHLY, CDR2 FYNNEI. V was shortened by 6 bases and J by 7 bases, with 9 bases between the two germline ends. This chain's CDR3 is CASSQNVGELFF. The CDR3 DNA follows: TGTGCCAGCAGCCAAAACGTCGGGGAGCTGTTTTTT.

This clone was counted once. V is TRBV29-1 and J is TRBJ1-3; D gene uncertain. The germline V and J ends were trimmed by 4 bases and 0 bases, with 4 bases remaining between them. Germline V lookup: CDR1 SQVTM, CDR2 ANQGSEA. The CDR3 extends over 12 amino acids. CDR3 sequence: CSVGSSGNTIYF. The CDR3 DNA is TGCAGCGTTGGTTCCTCTGGAAACACCATATATTTT.

The V call is TRBV27, the J call TRBJ2-3, with 9 bases matching TRBD1. CDR1 is MNHEY and CDR2 is SMNVEV in the germline V gene (reference sequence). This CDR3 contains 16 residues. J lost 4 bases, V lost 4 bases, and 9 bases had no gene match. This CDR3 reads CASSSATGGGADTQYF. Here the CDR3 DNA reads TGTGCCAGCAGTTCCGCCACAGGGGGCGGCGCAGATACGCAGTATTTT.

This chain links TRBV4-2 with TRBJ2-1; D is ambiguous. CDR3 size: 18 residues. Germline V gives CDR1 LGHNA, CDR2 YNFKEQ. Trimming left V 3 bases short and J 7 bases short, with 25 bases between. CDR3 in DNA: TGTGCCAGCAGCCAGCACCTCAAAGGGCCAGCTAGTATAAATGAGCAGTTCTTC. The encoded protein is CASSQHLKGPASINEQFF.

The rearrangement links TRBV13 to TRBJ2-3; tentatively, D is TRBD2 (5 bases). The V end was cut by 3 bases, the J end by 5 bases, with 6 bases between. The CDR3 totals 12 residues. Per the germline V gene, CDR1 is PRHDT and CDR2 is FYEKMQ (reference sequence). The CDR3 reads CASSLGRDTQYF. The DNA for the CDR3 is TGTGCCAGCAGCTTGGGGAGAGATACGCAGTATTTT.

In this sample, this clone turned up a few times. The V and J genes are TRBV4-1 and TRBJ1-5; D remains ambiguous. CDR1 MGHRA and CDR2 YSYEKL come from the germline V gene. V dropped 2 bases and J dropped 0 bases, with 11 bases sitting between them. This CDR3 comprises 16 residues. CDR3 sequence: CASSQFTAYSNQPQHF. In nucleotides, the CDR3 is TGCGCCAGCAGCCAATTTACAGCTTATAGCAATCAGCCCCAGCATTTT.

The chain combines TRBV28 with TRBJ2-7; D ambiguous. This CDR3 region has 13 residues. V was trimmed by 5 bases and J by 1 base, leaving 9 bases between them. Germline V gene data show CDR1 as MDHEN and CDR2 as SYDVKM. The CDR3 DNA reads as TGTGCCAGCAGTCCAGGACGGTCCTACGAGCAGTACTTC. Protein: CASSPGRSYEQYF.

The V and J genes are TRBV7-2 and TRBJ1-5; D is ambiguous. The V end was cut by 5 bases, the J end by 1 base, with 18 bases between. CDR3 size: 17 residues. The V gene's germline CDR1 is SGHTA and CDR2 FQGNSA. CDR3 coding DNA: TGTGCCAGCAGCCCCCGAGTCGGGTCTGGGAGCAATCAGCCCCAGCATTTT. It specifies CASSPRVGSGSNQPQHF.

The CDR3 DNA reads as TGTGCCAGCAGCTTAGATCACTTAGGGGGCGGCATTAATGAAAAACTGTTTTTT. Its translation is CASSLDHLGGGINEKLFF. The chain recombines TRBV11-2 with TRBJ1-4, with 7 bases matching TRBD1. Looked up from germline, CDR1 is SGHAT and CDR2 is FQNNGV. The J segment lost 4 bases and the V segment lost 0 bases, leaving 11 bases of the junction unmatched. This CDR3 region has 18 residues.

The V call is TRBV4-3, the J call TRBJ1-2, with D maybe TRBD1 (6 bases). The V and J ends lost 0 bases and 3 bases respectively, with 14 bases between them. Germline V lookup: CDR1 LGHNA, CDR2 YSLEER. The CDR3 contains 16 residues. CDR3 DNA sequence: TGCGCCAGCAGCCAAGATTTAGGGCAGGGGTACTATGGCTACACCTTC. Translated, it gives CASSQDLGQGYYGYTF.

The chain uses TRBV5-1 and TRBJ2-1; 9 positions agree with TRBD2. CDR1 and CDR2 (germline): SGHRS, YFSETQ. The ends lost 5 bases at V and 0 bases at J; junction bases unmatched: 18. The CDR3 is 20 amino acids. The DNA of the CDR3 is TGCGCCAGCAGGGTCGGACTAGCGAGAGCACTATTGAGCTCCTACAATGAGCAGTTCTTC. Translating it yields CASRVGLARALLSSYNEQFF.

The chain is built from TRBV7-9 and TRBJ2-7; 7 nucleotides agree with TRBD2. CDR1 is SEHNR, CDR2 FQNEAQ, per germline (reference sequence). The CDR3 has 15 residues. The V gene end was trimmed by 3 bases and the J gene end by 1 base; junction bases not matched to a gene: 6. The CDR3 here is CASSFGGGESYEQYF. The CDR3 DNA sequence: TGTGCCAGCAGCTTTGGGGGAGGGGAGTCCTACGAGCAGTACTTC.